This is a list of T cell receptor beta chains from one sample in a study of T-cell reconstitution after alpha-beta-depleted transplantation in children. MiXCR, applied by TCRdb to the PCR reads, yields one record per CDR3 protein. The sample holds approximately 240,000 distinct CDR3 sequences, around 9.9% seen once. This specimen was PBMCs, taken before TCRalphabeta/CD19-depleted stem cell transplant. The receptors originated from a child less than two years old with acute myeloid leukemia, due to receive a stem cell transplant. Each CDR3 is given with its conserved first and last residue. A D gene is named only where the DNA matches it firmly. Size tells how often a clone was seen (once, few, many) or the class of an expanded clone, and some rows leave it out.

J: TRBJ2-7
V: TRBV11-2
size: many
D: TRBD2
DNA: TGTGCCACCGCGGGAGTAGACTCCTACGAGCAGTACTTC
CDR3: CATAGVDSYEQYF

J: TRBJ1-2
V: TRBV14
size: many
D: -
DNA: TGTGCCAGCAGCCCCTCACGAGGAACGCTCTATGGCTACACCTTC
CDR3: CASSPSRGTLYGYTF

J: TRBJ2-5
V: TRBV20-1
size: many
D: -
DNA: TGCAGTGCTAGAGGTACAGGGAAAGAGACCCAGTACTTC
CDR3: CSARGTGKETQYF

J: TRBJ2-1
V: TRBV20-1
size: many
D: TRBD2
DNA: TGCAGTGCTAGTAGCGGGAGCTCCTACAATGAGCAGTTCTTC
CDR3: CSASSGSSYNEQFF

J: TRBJ2-7
V: TRBV6-5
size: many
D: -
DNA: TGTGCCAGCAGTTATCATCACGAGCAGTACTTC
CDR3: CASSYHHEQYF

J: TRBJ2-1
V: TRBV20-1
size: many
D: -
DNA: TGCAGTGCTACGGGACCCCACTGGAATGAGCAGTTCTTC
CDR3: CSATGPHWNEQFF

J: TRBJ2-5
V: TRBV6-2/TRBV6-3
size: few
D: -
DNA: TGTGCCAGCGGCGACCAAACACTGTACCAAGAGACCCAGTACTTC
CDR3: CASGDQTLYQETQYF

J: TRBJ2-7
V: TRBV5-5
size: few
D: TRBD2
DNA: TGTGCCAGCAGCTTTGGTCCAGCGGGAGGATCCTACGAGCAGTACTTC
CDR3: CASSFGPAGGSYEQYF

J: TRBJ2-3
V: TRBV19
size: many
D: TRBD2
DNA: TGTGCCAGTAGATCTAGCGGGAGGGCCCGGTATACGCAGTATTTT
CDR3: CASRSSGRARYTQYF

J: TRBJ1-3
V: TRBV5-5
size: few
D: -
DNA: TGTGCCAGCAGCTTCCAGGGGCTCGTTGGGGGACTAGGAAACACCATATATTTT
CDR3: CASSFQGLVGGLGNTIYF

J: TRBJ1-4
V: TRBV28
size: many
D: TRBD1
DNA: TGTGCCAGCAGTTCCCGCGGCAGACAGGGCGAAAAACTGTTTTTT
CDR3: CASSSRGRQGEKLFF

J: TRBJ2-1
V: TRBV24-1
size: -
D: TRBD2
DNA: TGTGCCACCAGTCCCCGCTTCCGCCTGGGGACTAGCGGCTCCTACAATGAGCAGTTCTTC
CDR3: CATSPRFRLGTSGSYNEQFF

J: TRBJ1-5
V: TRBV19
size: many
D: TRBD1
DNA: TGTGCCAGTAGTATATGGCAGGGGGGTCAGCCCCAGCATTTT
CDR3: CASSIWQGGQPQHF

J: TRBJ2-1
V: TRBV28
size: many
D: TRBD2
DNA: TGTGCCAGCAGTTTAAGTTCTAGCGGGGGCAGGAATGAGCAGTTCTTC
CDR3: CASSLSSSGGRNEQFF

J: TRBJ1-2
V: TRBV5-1
size: few
D: -
DNA: TGCGCCAGCAGCTTGACCGGGGGAAACTATGGCTACACCTTC
CDR3: CASSLTGGNYGYTF

J: TRBJ1-3
V: TRBV20-1
size: many
D: -
DNA: TGCAGTGCTGACAAGTTGAGCTCTGGAAACACCATATATTTT
CDR3: CSADKLSSGNTIYF

J: TRBJ2-1
V: TRBV7-2
size: many
D: -
DNA: TGTGCCAGCAGCGCCCCCGATCTTGACTCCTACAATGAGCAGTTCTTC
CDR3: CASSAPDLDSYNEQFF

J: TRBJ1-5
V: TRBV7-2
size: -
D: -
DNA: TGTGCCAGCAGCTCCTCCGTTAGAAGGGGGAATCAGCCCCAGCATTTT
CDR3: CASSSSVRRGNQPQHF

J: TRBJ1-3
V: TRBV20-1
size: many
D: -
DNA: TGCAGTGCTAGGGAACCCTCTGGAAACACCATATATTTT
CDR3: CSAREPSGNTIYF

J: TRBJ2-1
V: TRBV9
size: many
D: TRBD2
DNA: TGTGCCAGCAGCCCCCGGACTAGCGGGGGGGATGAGCAGTTCTTC
CDR3: CASSPRTSGGDEQFF

J: TRBJ1-2
V: TRBV12-3/TRBV12-4
size: many
D: -
DNA: TGTGCCAGCGAGGACACCAACTATGGCTACACCTTC
CDR3: CASEDTNYGYTF

J: TRBJ1-2
V: TRBV12-3/TRBV12-4
size: many
D: TRBD1
DNA: TGTGCCAGCAGTCAACAGGGGGCGTATGAAGGCTACACCTTC
CDR3: CASSQQGAYEGYTF

J: TRBJ2-2
V: TRBV23-1
size: -
D: TRBD1
DNA: TGCGCCAGCAGTCGAAATCGCTCGGGACAGCTAAACACCGGGGAGCTGTTTTTT
CDR3: CASSRNRSGQLNTGELFF

J: TRBJ2-1
V: TRBV25-1
size: many
D: -
DNA: TGTGCCAGCGAGGGAGAAGCCTACAATGAGCAGTTCTTC
CDR3: CASEGEAYNEQFF

J: TRBJ2-1
V: TRBV5-1
size: many
D: -
DNA: TGCGCCAGCAGCTTGGCCCCTACAGGGACAAGACCCTACAATGAGCAGTTCTTC
CDR3: CASSLAPTGTRPYNEQFF

J: TRBJ2-2
V: TRBV29-1
size: many
D: -
DNA: TGCAGCGTTGAAAAGTCGAGTCAGGGTAGGATCGGGGAGCTGTTTTTT
CDR3: CSVEKSSQGRIGELFF